The text below deals with one T cell receptor (beta chain). Its antigen is as yet unknown. These data belong to a study of T cell responses to AZD1222 COVID-19 vaccine. The study, taken as a whole, reports: Two AZD1222 administrations were followed by greater Spike-specific TCR breadth and depth. Seropositivity was recorded at baseline in only a handful of AZD1222 recipients. At 160-218 and 743-854, vaccine-associated CD4 TCRs were dominant, and they spanned spike. Most donors were white British, females outnumbered males, and clonal diversity was possibly underestimated.

Repertoires were generated with immunoSEQ multiplex PCR, while TCRdb's copy carries only in-frame clones and drops some. The sample records about 160,000 clones, about 88% being singletons. After removal of 6 bases from V and 10 bases from J, the junction contained 6 bases not matched to a gene. Germline V gene data show CDR1 as SQVTM and CDR2 as ANQGSEA. CDR3 size: 12 residues. This sample comprised peripheral blood, obtained on day 0 of AZD1222 vaccination. The clonotype originates from an adult in good health. The chain combines TRBV29-1 with TRBJ1-2; 12 positions agree with TRBD1. The CDR3 sequence is CSVPGQGALYTF. CDR3 coding DNA: TGCAGCGTCCCGGGACAGGGGGCCCTCTACACCTTC. The entire variable domain, with the rest obtained from reference TRBV29-1 and TRBJ1-2, is as follows: SAVISQKPSRDICQRGTSLTIQCQVDSQVTMMFWYRQQPGQSLTLIATANQGSEATYESGFVIDKFPISRPNLTFSTLTVSNMSPEDSSIYLCSVPGQGALYTFGSGTRLTVV.